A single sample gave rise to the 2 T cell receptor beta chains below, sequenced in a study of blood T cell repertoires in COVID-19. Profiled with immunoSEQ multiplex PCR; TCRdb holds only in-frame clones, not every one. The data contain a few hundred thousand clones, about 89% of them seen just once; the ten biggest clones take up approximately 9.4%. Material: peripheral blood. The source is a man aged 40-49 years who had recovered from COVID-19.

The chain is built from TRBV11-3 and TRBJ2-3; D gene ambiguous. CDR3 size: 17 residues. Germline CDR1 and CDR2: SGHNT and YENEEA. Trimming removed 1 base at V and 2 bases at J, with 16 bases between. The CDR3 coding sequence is TGTGCCAGCAGCTTAGGAGTCAGAACTACCTTCACAGATACGCAGTATTTT. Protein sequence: CASSLGVRTTFTDTQYF.

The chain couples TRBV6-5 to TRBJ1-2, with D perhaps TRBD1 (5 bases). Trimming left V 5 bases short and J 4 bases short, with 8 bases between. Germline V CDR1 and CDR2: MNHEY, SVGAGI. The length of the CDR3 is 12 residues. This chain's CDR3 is CASSRRAYGYTF. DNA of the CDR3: TGTGCCAGCAGTCGCAGGGCCTATGGCTACACCTTC.